A single sample gave rise to the 4 T cell receptor beta chains below, sequenced in a study of T-cell memory formation after mild COVID-19. TCRdb passed the 5' RACE reads through MiXCR, listing each CDR3 protein once. Among fewer than 500,000 distinct CDR3 sequences listed, about 23% were seen once. Sequenced sample: PBMCs or a T cell subset sorted from them (not recorded which). These receptors were taken from an adult woman who had mild COVID-19 (a few samples of this study predate the infection). Cell type and time point are not known.

The rearrangement joins TRBV9 to TRBJ1-1, with D possibly TRBD1 on 6 matching bases. Germline V gene sequence: CDR1 SGDLS, CDR2 YYNGEE. The germline V and J ends were trimmed by 0 bases and 5 bases, with 11 bases remaining between them. This CDR3 comprises 14 residues. CDR3 region: CASSVEGHTTEAFF. The DNA for the CDR3 is TGTGCCAGCAGCGTAGAGGGACATACGACTGAAGCTTTCTTT.

This chain uses TRBV29-1 with TRBJ2-1; 8 nucleotides line up with TRBD1. Germline CDR1 is SQVTM and CDR2 is ANQGSEA. The CDR3 totals 14 residues. V lost 7 bases to trimming and J lost 1 base; unmatched junction nucleotides: 6. The CDR3 here is CSGSGTGSYNEQFF. In nucleotides, the CDR3 is TGCAGCGGAAGTGGGACAGGTTCCTACAATGAGCAGTTCTTC.

The rearrangement uses TRBV12-3 or TRBV12-4 and TRBJ2-3; the match to TRBD2 covers 12 bases. V lost 4 bases, J lost 4 bases, and 12 bases stayed unmatched. The CDR3 runs to 18 residues. The CDR3 is CASSSRLGLAGSSDTQYF. The CDR3 coding sequence is TGTGCCAGCAGTTCCCGCCTAGGACTAGCGGGAAGTTCAGATACGCAGTATTTT.

This clonotype appeared a few times. The V call is TRBV12-3 or TRBV12-4, the J call TRBJ2-3; D might be TRBD2 (5 bases). The CDR3 spans 12 residues. V lost 11 bases to trimming and J lost 3 bases, with 12 bases between them. CDR3 in DNA: TGTGCCGACGGGGAAGGGACAGATACGCAGTATTTT. Translating it yields CADGEGTDTQYF.